The subject of this entry is one TCR beta chain. The target antigen is unknown. This may be a read error: a much more frequent sequence differs by one nucleotide. Each CDR3 protein is one row after TCRdb ran MiXCR on the reads. Among under 300,000 distinct CDR3 sequences listed, approximately 22% were seen once. These data originate in a study of T cell repertoires in cytomegalovirus infection. Study-level information: CMV epitopes in the study were HLA-C-restricted (recently identified) and HLA-B-restricted (well studied). TCR beta signatures that were public indicated CMV infection and matching HLA type. Findings and caveats of the study: Across the ex vivo response, the dominant clonotypes were HLA-C-restricted CMV-specific TCR beta clonotypes. The cumulative frequency of public TCR beta families identified carriers of CMV plus the relevant HLA.

The material sequenced was cultured PBMCs, taken from culture after CMV antigen stimulation. The source of this sequence is a human donor in good health (CMV status not recorded). Some clones in this sample may be carry-over from other donors' samples.

CDR3 sequence (DNA): TGTGCCAGCAGTTTAGAAACACAGGAAATCAATCAGCCCCAGCATTTT. Residues: CASSLETQEINQPQHF. J is TRBJ1-5 and V is TRBV12-3 or TRBV12-4, with D possibly matching TRBD1 (5 bases). With 1 base removed from V and 3 bases from J, the gap between germline ends came to 13 bases. The CDR3 loop spans 16 amino acids.